Each of the 19 T cell receptor beta chains below was sequenced from the same sample in a study of blood T cell repertoires in COVID-19. Repertoires were generated with immunoSEQ multiplex PCR, while TCRdb's copy carries only in-frame clones and drops some. The sample includes about 76,000 clones, more than 75% of them seen just once. Source material: peripheral blood. The receptors originated from a man in his fifties with acute or convalescent COVID-19.

J is TRBJ2-7 and V is TRBV6-1, with D possibly being TRBD1 (6 bases). The V and J ends lost 0 bases and 6 bases respectively, with 15 bases between them. The CDR3 sequence is 15 residues long. In germline, CDR1 is MNHNS, CDR2 SASEGT. CDR3 nucleotides: TGTGCCAGCAGTGAAGCGGCGTATCAGGGGCGCGAGCAGTACTTC. This codes for CASSEAAYQGREQYF.

The chain links TRBV19 to TRBJ1-2, with a tentative D call TRBD1 (6 bases). This CDR3 has 15 amino acids. Looked up from germline, CDR1 is LNHDA and CDR2 is SQIVND (reference sequence). With 3 bases removed from V and 5 bases from J, the gap between germline ends came to 16 bases. The CDR3 protein is CASSIKPGHKYGYTF. The CDR3 nucleotides are TGTGCCAGTAGTATTAAACCGGGACATAAATATGGCTACACCTTC.

The table lists this clone with a count of one. The rearrangement links TRBV9 to TRBJ2-1; 10 bases align to TRBD2. The germline V gene encodes CDR1 SGDLS and CDR2 YYNGEE. The CDR3 is 16 residues long. The V gene end was trimmed by 0 bases and the J gene end by 2 bases; junction bases not matched to a gene: 2. This CDR3 reads CASSVGLAGAYNEQFF. The CDR3 DNA follows: TGTGCCAGCAGCGTAGGCCTAGCGGGGGCCTACAATGAGCAGTTCTTC.

CDR3 loop: CASSPPAGTDTQYF. CDR3 bases: TGTGCCAGCTCACCGCCTGCGGGGACAGATACGCAGTATTTT. The chain combines TRBV18 with TRBJ2-3; TRBD2 is a possible D gene (6 bases). Deletions cut 3 bases from V and 3 bases from J, with 10 bases between. The germline V gene encodes CDR1 KGHSH and CDR2 LQKENI. This CDR3 has 14 residues.

CDR3: CASSLSTSGRLNEQFF. The CDR3 bases are TGTGCCAGCAGCCTCAGCACTAGCGGGAGACTCAATGAGCAGTTCTTC. The V gene is TRBV9, the J gene TRBJ2-1, with TRBD2 matching 11 bases. This CDR3 has 16 residues. Trimming took 4 bases from V and 6 from J; bases not matched to a gene: 9. CDR1 is SGDLS and CDR2 is YYNGEE in the germline V gene.

The J gene is TRBJ1-4, the V gene TRBV4-2, with 7 bases aligning to TRBD1. CDR1 and CDR2 (germline): LGHNA, YNFKEQ. J was trimmed by 8 bases and V by 0 bases; bases with no gene match: 9. The CDR3 is 16 residues long. CDR3 sequence: CASSQDKTGVGEKLFF. The CDR3 DNA is TGTGCCAGCAGCCAAGATAAAACAGGGGTCGGAGAAAAACTGTTTTTT.

The chain employs TRBV19 and TRBJ2-1; 7 bases are a match to TRBD2. This CDR3 has 16 residues. The V segment lost 3 bases and the J segment 1 base; nucleotides outside the gene matches: 6. Germline lookup yields CDR1 LNHDA and CDR2 SQIVND (reference sequence). CDR3 DNA sequence: TGTGCCAGTAGTATGTCGACTAGCCCTTCCTACAATGAGCAGTTCTTC. Its translation: CASSMSTSPSYNEQFF. The variable domain in full, completed from reference TRBV19 and TRBJ2-1, reads DGGITQSPKYLFRKEGQNVTLSCEQNLNHDAMYWYRQDPGQGLRLIYYSQIVNDFQKGDIAEGYSVSREKKESFPLTVTSAQKNPTAFYLCASSMSTSPSYNEQFFGPGTRLTVL.

This chain connects TRBV28 to TRBJ2-7; D unclear. This CDR3 comprises 11 residues. Germline CDR1 is MDHEN and CDR2 is SYDVKM. V lost 8 bases to trimming and J lost 4 bases, with 9 bases between them. This CDR3 reads CASRVRYEQYF. The CDR3, as DNA: TGTGCCAGCCGAGTGAGGTACGAGCAGTACTTC. Drawing the rest from reference TRBV28 and TRBJ2-7, the complete variable domain is DVKVTQSSRYLVKRTGEKVFLECVQDMDHENMFWYRQDPGLGLRLIYFSYDVKMKEKGDIPEGYSVSREKKERFSLILESASTNQTSMYLCASRVRYEQYFGPGTRLTVT.

The V gene is TRBV6-4, the J gene TRBJ1-6; D is perhaps TRBD1 (5 bases). Looked up from germline, CDR1 is MRHNA and CDR2 is SNTAGT. The CDR3 has 14 residues. The V end was cut by 2 bases, the J end by 7 bases, with 9 bases between. Written as DNA, the CDR3 is TGTGCCAGCAGTGACGGGAACAGGAATTCACCCCTCCACTTT. Its translation: CASSDGNRNSPLHF.

The chain has TRBV30 and TRBJ1-5; tentatively, D is TRBD1 (6 bases). The CDR3 loop spans 13 amino acids. The germline CDR1 and CDR2 sequences are GTSNPN and SVGIG (reference sequence). V lost 2 bases and J 2 bases, leaving 7 bases between the germline ends. The CDR3 here is CAWSRQGNQPQHF. In nucleotides, the CDR3 is TGTGCCTGGAGTCGACAGGGCAATCAGCCCCAGCATTTT.

The CDR3 here is CATSQQGADYNEQFF. CDR3 sequence (DNA): TGTGCCACCAGCCAACAGGGGGCGGACTACAATGAGCAGTTCTTC. The chain combines TRBV15 with TRBJ2-1, with 9 bases aligning to TRBD1. Germline V gives CDR1 LNHNV, CDR2 YYDKDF (reference sequence). The CDR3 is made up of 15 amino acids. V dropped 5 bases and J dropped 3; count of bases not matched to a gene: 5. The full variable domain, its missing parts supplied by reference TRBV15 and TRBJ2-1, is DAMVIQNPRYQVTQFGKPVTLSCSQTLNHNVMYWYQQKSSQAPKLLFHYYDKDFNNEADTPDNFQSRRPNTSFCFLDIRSPGLGDTAMYLCATSQQGADYNEQFFGPGTRLTVL.

The chain employs TRBV10-3 and TRBJ1-2; D is ambiguous. CDR3 length: 16 amino acids. CDR1 ENHRY and CDR2 SYGVKD come from the germline V gene. The germline V and J ends were trimmed by 3 bases and 2 bases, with 16 bases remaining between them. The CDR3 DNA reads TGTGCCATCAGTGAACCGCCGGGTCCTTGGAACTATGGCTACACCTTC. It codes for CAISEPPGPWNYGYTF.

The chain combines TRBV27 with TRBJ2-1, with TRBD1 identical over 9 bases. V was pared by 6 bases and J by 5 bases, with 17 bases of the junction left unmatched. Germline CDR1 MNHEY, CDR2 SMNVEV (reference sequence). This CDR3 is 18 amino acids long. The CDR3 sequence: CASRAGTGFIVSNNEQFF. Here the CDR3 DNA reads TGTGCCAGCAGAGCCGGGACAGGGTTCATTGTTTCCAACAATGAGCAGTTCTTC.

The V gene is TRBV9, the J gene TRBJ1-4, with 9 bases matching TRBD1. The CDR3 runs to 15 residues. Germline values: CDR1 SGDLS, CDR2 YYNGEE. Trimming removed 4 bases from V and 8 bases from J; junction bases left unmatched: 9. The CDR3 coding sequence is TGTGCCAGCAGCCTTGGGTTGGGACAGGGCGAAAAACTGTTTTTT. This sequence encodes CASSLGLGQGEKLFF.

The chain recombines TRBV9 with TRBJ1-5; no firm D call. CDR3 size: 13 residues. Deletions cut 3 bases from V and 5 bases from J, with 9 bases between. The germline CDR1 and CDR2 sequences are SGDLS and YYNGEE. As DNA, the CDR3 is TGTGCCAGCAGCGCTAGCGGACATCAGCCCCAGCATTTT. Protein sequence: CASSASGHQPQHF.

The CDR3 nucleotides read TGCGCCAGCAGTGAGAGGTTCGCTAGCGGGAGGGTAGAGGAGACCCAGTACTTC. This sequence encodes CASSERFASGRVEETQYF. This chain joins TRBV10-2 and TRBJ2-5; TRBD2 matches 12 bases. The CDR3 covers 18 residues. Germline V gives CDR1 WSHSY, CDR2 SAAADI. The ends lost 2 bases at V and 5 bases at J; junction bases unmatched: 12.

The chain is built from TRBV29-1 and TRBJ1-2; the D is unclear. With 3 bases removed from V and 4 bases from J, the gap between germline ends came to 3 bases. CDR3 length: 10 amino acids. Germline loops: CDR1 SQVTM, CDR2 ANQGSEA. CDR3 protein: CSVDSYGYTF. The CDR3 DNA reads TGCAGCGTTGACAGCTATGGCTACACCTTC.

The chain uses TRBV7-9 and TRBJ2-2, with a possible D match to TRBD1 (7 bases). V gave up 7 bases and J gave up 0 bases, with 21 bases separating them. The CDR3 runs to 18 residues. Germline assignment: CDR1 SEHNR and CDR2 FQNEAQ (reference sequence). Here the CDR3 DNA reads TGTGCCAGCACCCAAACGGGGGCCACAGGGGCGAACACCGGGGAGCTGTTTTTT. As protein: CASTQTGATGANTGELFF.

The gene calls are TRBV21-1 and TRBJ1-3. TRBV21-1 has pseudogene status. The CDR3 is made up of 15 amino acids. The CDR3 sequence is CASSPREAPGNTIYF. The DNA of the CDR3 is TGTGCCAGCAGCCCCCGGGAGGCTCCTGGAAACACCATATATTTT.